This T cell receptor beta chain came from a study of neurological immune-mediated disorders. General study results and limits: In HTLV-1-associated myelopathy, TCR clonal expansion was greatest, and in multiple sclerosis it was least, below healthy controls.

There are 15 residues in the CDR3. After removal of 5 bases from V and 7 bases from J, the junction contained 13 bases not matched to a gene. Germline CDR1 reads DFQATT; CDR2 reads SNEGSKA (reference sequence). This clonotype was seen repeatedly, ten times or more. The target antigen is unknown. TCRdb independently ran MiXCR on the 5' RACE reads; one entry per CDR3 protein. The sample lists over 35,000 distinct CDR3 sequences, about 13% occurring once. The specimen was PBMCs. This sequence was found in a female donor in good health. The chain uses TRBV20-1 and TRBJ2-7, with 11 bases fitting TRBD1. CDR3 loop: CSAVPRTGGPQEQYF. In DNA, the CDR3 is TGCAGTGCTGTCCCAAGGACAGGGGGCCCCCAGGAGCAGTACTTC.